A selection of T cell receptor beta chains follows, all from one sample in a study of tumor-infiltrating lymphocytes in primary liver carcinoma. A single record per CDR3 protein comes from TCRdb applying MiXCR to the multiplex PCR reads. The repertoire holds 150,000 to 200,000 distinct CDR3 sequences, with less than 65% as singletons. Sequences were obtained from peripheral blood. These TCRs come from a man aged 35-49 years with primary liver carcinoma and hepatitis B virus infection. CDR3s include the opening cysteine and the closing phenylalanine or tryptophan. Each record gives: clone size, V gene, D gene, J gene, CDR3 DNA, CDR3 protein. The D gene is left open where the match is weak. Some rows have no size entry. The others give once, few or many, or a class for an expanded clone.

-	TRBV6-8	-	TRBJ2-7	TGTGCCAGCAGTTCCCCAGGGGTCGTGCAGGGACCCGTTTTTTGCGAGCAGTACTTC	CASSSPGVVQGPVFCEQYF
-	TRBV30	-	TRBJ2-7	TGTGCCTGGTGTGTAACCCCCTACGAGCAGTACTTC	CAWCVTPYEQYF
many	TRBV4-1	-	TRBJ2-1	TGCGCCAGCAGCCTCACGACCTACAATGAGCAGTTCTTC	CASSLTTYNEQFF
-	TRBV28	-	TRBJ2-4	TGTGCCAGCAGTCCTCGGGGGGCACCCCTAGAATTAGCCAAAAACATTCAGTACTTC	CASSPRGAPLELAKNIQYF
-	TRBV7-8	TRBD1	TRBJ1-2	TGTGCCAGCAGCTGGATACAGGGGGCGCCGGGCTATGGCTACACCTTC	CASSWIQGAPGYGYTF
-	TRBV29-1	-	TRBJ1-5	TGCAGTGTCACCGAAGGACAAACCGGTCAGCCCCAGCATTTT	CSVTEGQTGQPQHF
few	TRBV29-1	TRBD1	TRBJ1-3	TGCAGCGTTGGGGGACAGGGCGCTGGAAACACCATATATTTT	CSVGGQGAGNTIYF
-	TRBV13	-	TRBJ2-7	TGTGCCAGCAGCTCGGGGACGGTTCTCTACGAGCGGTACTTC	CASSSGTVLYERYF
-	TRBV6-6	-	TRBJ2-3	TGTGCCATCAGTGACCTCCCAGCAGATACGCAGTATTTT	CAISDLPADTQYF
-	TRBV12-3/TRBV12-4	-	TRBJ1-1	TGTGCCAGCACTCCCCGGGGATCGAACACTGAAGCCTTCTTT	CASTPRGSNTEAFF
few	TRBV6-6	-	TRBJ1-3	TGTGCCAGCAGTTACGCAGAACTGTCTGGAAACACCATATATTTT	CASSYAELSGNTIYF
many	TRBV29-1	TRBD1	TRBJ2-5	TGCAGCGCATACAGGGGAGAGACCCAGTACTTC	CSAYRGETQYF
-	TRBV30	-	TRBJ2-1	TGTGCCTGGAGTGCCTTGTCAGGGGATGAGCAGTTCTTC	CAWSALSGDEQFF
-	TRBV6-6	-	TRBJ1-3	TGTGCCAGCCGACCTGGATCTGGAAACACCATATATTTT	CASRPGSGNTIYF
-	TRBV29-1	TRBD2	TRBJ2-1	TGCAGCGTTGAAGGTGTTAAGACTAGCGGACGGTCCTACAATGAGCAGTTCTTC	CSVEGVKTSGRSYNEQFF